This TCR beta chain was found in a study of blood T cells in healthy people across ages. Study-wide results and limits: A strong correlation between TCR beta diversity and naive T cell percentage was seen. Roughly linear age-related decline in beta diversity appeared, significant by age approximately 40.

The second PCR ran roughly 6 to 11 cycles with a sample-barcoded 5' primer and J-beta primers. Via MiXCR, TCRdb re-called the 5' RACE reads, giving one row per CDR3 protein. The data contain 850,000 to 1,300,000 distinct CDR3 sequences, under 45% of them seen just once; the ten biggest clones take up under 20%. About 10 milliliters of peripheral blood were drawn from each donor into EDTA-treated tubes. Every sample gave at least 6 micrograms of total RNA when it was extracted. Comment on this clonotype: Its antigen remains unknown.

Germline CDR1 reads DFQATT; CDR2 reads SNEGSKA (reference sequence). Germline trimming cut 5 bases from V and 4 bases from J; bases unmatched to any gene: 7. The CDR3 loop spans 15 amino acids. Sequences were obtained from blood. The TCR sequence derives from a woman in her fifties or sixties in good health. The chain couples TRBV20-1 to TRBJ2-1; TRBD2 agrees at 11 bases. CDR3 protein: CSAHIAGGPYNEQFF. CDR3 sequence (DNA): TGCAGTGCTCACATAGCGGGAGGGCCTTACAATGAGCAGTTCTTC.